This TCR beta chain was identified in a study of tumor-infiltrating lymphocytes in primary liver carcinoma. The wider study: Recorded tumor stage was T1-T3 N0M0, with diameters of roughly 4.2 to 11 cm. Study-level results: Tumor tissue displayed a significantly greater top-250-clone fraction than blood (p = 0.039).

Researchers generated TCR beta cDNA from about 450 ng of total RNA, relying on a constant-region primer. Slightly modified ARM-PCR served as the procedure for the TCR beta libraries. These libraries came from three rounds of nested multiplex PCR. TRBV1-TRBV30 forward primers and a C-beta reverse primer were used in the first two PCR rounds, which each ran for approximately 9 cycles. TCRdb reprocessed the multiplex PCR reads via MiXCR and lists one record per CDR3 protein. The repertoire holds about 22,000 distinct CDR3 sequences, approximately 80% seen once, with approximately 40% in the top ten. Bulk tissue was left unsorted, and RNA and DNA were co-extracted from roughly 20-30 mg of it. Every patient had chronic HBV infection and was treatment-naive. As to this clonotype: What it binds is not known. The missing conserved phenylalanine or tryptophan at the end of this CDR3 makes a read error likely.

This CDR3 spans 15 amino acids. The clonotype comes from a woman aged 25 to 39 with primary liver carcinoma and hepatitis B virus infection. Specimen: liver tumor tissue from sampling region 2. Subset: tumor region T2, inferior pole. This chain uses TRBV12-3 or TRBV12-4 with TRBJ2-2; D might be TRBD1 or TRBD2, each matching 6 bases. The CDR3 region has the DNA TGTGTCAGCCGGGGGTGGGACACGGACACCGGGGAGCTGTTTTAT. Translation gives CVSRGWDTDTGELFY.